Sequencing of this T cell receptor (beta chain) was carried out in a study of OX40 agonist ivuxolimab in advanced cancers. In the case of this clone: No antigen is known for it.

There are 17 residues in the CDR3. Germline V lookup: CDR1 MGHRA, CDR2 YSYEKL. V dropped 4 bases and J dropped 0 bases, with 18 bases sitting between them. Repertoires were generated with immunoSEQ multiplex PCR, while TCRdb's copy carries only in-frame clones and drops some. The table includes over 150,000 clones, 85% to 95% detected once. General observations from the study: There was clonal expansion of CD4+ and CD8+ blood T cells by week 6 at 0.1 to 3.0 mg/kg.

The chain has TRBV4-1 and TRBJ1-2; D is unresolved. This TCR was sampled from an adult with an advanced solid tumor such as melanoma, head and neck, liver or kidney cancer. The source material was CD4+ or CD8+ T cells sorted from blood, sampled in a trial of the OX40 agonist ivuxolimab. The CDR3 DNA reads TGCGCCAGCAGCCCCCAGTCCCACAGCGAAACTAACTATGGCTACACCTTC. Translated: CASSPQSHSETNYGYTF.